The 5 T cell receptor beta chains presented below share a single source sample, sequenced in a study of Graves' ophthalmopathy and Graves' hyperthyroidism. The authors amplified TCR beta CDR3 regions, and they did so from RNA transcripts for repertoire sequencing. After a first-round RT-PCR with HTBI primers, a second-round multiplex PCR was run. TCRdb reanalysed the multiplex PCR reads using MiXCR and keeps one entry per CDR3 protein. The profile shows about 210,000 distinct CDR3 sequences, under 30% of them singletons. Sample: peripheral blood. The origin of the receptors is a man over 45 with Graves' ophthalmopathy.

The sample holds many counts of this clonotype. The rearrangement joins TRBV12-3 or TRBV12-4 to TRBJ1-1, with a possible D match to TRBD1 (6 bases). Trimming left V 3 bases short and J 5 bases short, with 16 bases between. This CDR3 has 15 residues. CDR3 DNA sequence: TGTGCCAGCAGTTTGGGCGGGTCCAGGGGAACTGAAGCTTTCTTT. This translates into CASSLGGSRGTEAFF.

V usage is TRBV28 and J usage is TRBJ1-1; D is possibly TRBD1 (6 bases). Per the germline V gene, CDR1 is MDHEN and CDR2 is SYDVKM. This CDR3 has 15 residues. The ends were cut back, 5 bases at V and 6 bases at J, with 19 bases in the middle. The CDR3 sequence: CASSPGGLSVPEAFF. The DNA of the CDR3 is TGTGCCAGCAGTCCCGGGGGGCTGAGCGTCCCTGAAGCTTTCTTT.

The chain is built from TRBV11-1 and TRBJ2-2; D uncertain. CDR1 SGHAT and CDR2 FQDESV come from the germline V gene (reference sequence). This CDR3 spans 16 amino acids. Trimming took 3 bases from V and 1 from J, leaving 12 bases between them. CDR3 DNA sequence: TGTGCCAGCAGCTTTGATTTAGGAGTGAACACCGGGGAGCTGTTTTTT. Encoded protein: CASSFDLGVNTGELFF.

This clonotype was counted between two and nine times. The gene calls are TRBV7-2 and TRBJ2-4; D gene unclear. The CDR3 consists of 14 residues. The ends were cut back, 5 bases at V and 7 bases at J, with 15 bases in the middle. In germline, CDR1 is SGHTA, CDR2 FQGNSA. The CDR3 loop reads CASSPERAVNIQYF. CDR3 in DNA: TGTGCCAGCAGCCCTGAACGGGCCGTGAACATTCAGTACTTC.

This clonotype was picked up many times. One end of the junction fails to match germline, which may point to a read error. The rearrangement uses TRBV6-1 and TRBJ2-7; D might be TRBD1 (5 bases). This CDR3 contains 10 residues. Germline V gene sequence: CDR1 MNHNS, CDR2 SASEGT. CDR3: CASSDRVVAF. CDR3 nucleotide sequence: TGTGCCAGCAGTGACAGGGTCGTAGCCTTC.